Following are 15 T cell receptor beta chains from one sample sequenced in a study of T cells in Graves' hyperthyroidism and ophthalmopathy. What was amplified from RNA transcripts were TCR beta CDR3 regions. During a first-round RT-PCR of the TCR CDR3, the HTBI primer set was used. Each CDR3 protein gets one entry after TCRdb re-called the multiplex PCR reads with MiXCR. The sample includes about 360,000 distinct CDR3 sequences, under 15% of them seen just once. The sequenced sample consisted of blood. These receptor sequences come from a woman aged 18-30 years with Graves' hyperthyroidism.

The chain carries TRBV6-1 and TRBJ1-2, with D possibly TRBD1 on 5 matching bases. V was shortened by 7 bases and J by 2 bases, with 14 bases between the two germline ends. CDR1 and CDR2 from the germline V gene are MNHNS and SASEGT. This CDR3 has 14 amino acids. CDR3 sequence: CASIPRGLNYGYTF. As DNA, the CDR3 is TGTGCCAGCATCCCAAGGGGTTTAAACTATGGCTACACCTTC.

This clonotype was counted at least ten times. The genes are TRBV20-1 and TRBJ2-7; 10 bases are a match to TRBD2. Germline assignment: CDR1 DFQATT and CDR2 SNEGSKA (reference sequence). After removal of 6 bases from V and 3 bases from J, the junction contained 8 bases not matched to a gene. The CDR3 consists of 14 residues. The CDR3 DNA reads TGCAGTGCCCCCCGAGCTAGCGGGAGCTACGAGCAGTACTTC. Translation gives CSAPRASGSYEQYF.

CDR3 residues: CATSRALGRGRKYNEQFF. The CDR3 DNA reads TGTGCCACCAGCAGAGCCCTTGGCAGGGGGCGAAAGTACAATGAGCAGTTCTTC. The chain recombines TRBV15 with TRBJ2-1, with 8 bases aligning to TRBD1. The CDR3 has 18 amino acids. Trimming at V came to 1 base and at J to 4 bases, leaving 12 bases not matched to a gene. In germline, CDR1 is LNHNV, CDR2 YYDKDF (reference sequence). Drawing the rest from reference TRBV15 and TRBJ2-1, the complete variable domain is DAMVIQNPRYQVTQFGKPVTLSCSQTLNHNVMYWYQQKSSQAPKLLFHYYDKDFNNEADTPDNFQSRRPNTSFCFLDIRSPGLGDTAMYLCATSRALGRGRKYNEQFFGPGTRLTVL.

Worth noting for this clonotype: One base away lies a much larger clone, so this may be a sequencing read error. The chain links TRBV28 to TRBJ1-3; 9 bases agree with TRBD1. Germline V gives CDR1 MDHEN, CDR2 SYDVKM. There are 14 residues in the CDR3. This CDR3 is CASSTQGAGSTIYF. The CDR3 nucleotides read TGTGCCAGCAGTACACAGGGGGCAGGAAGCACCATATATTTT.

This clonotype was found many times. The chain has TRBV15 and TRBJ1-1; 8 bases line up with TRBD1. CDR3 size: 20 residues. CDR1 is LNHNV, CDR2 YYDKDF, per germline (reference sequence). J was trimmed by 1 base and V by 0 bases; bases with no gene match: 16. The CDR3 sequence is CATSRDLRRQGSFRNTEAFF. CDR3 nucleotide sequence: TGTGCCACCAGCAGAGATCTTAGGAGACAGGGGTCATTTCGGAACACTGAAGCTTTCTTT. The full variable domain, in which reference TRBV15 and TRBJ1-1 provide the parts outside the CDR3, is DAMVIQNPRYQVTQFGKPVTLSCSQTLNHNVMYWYQQKSSQAPKLLFHYYDKDFNNEADTPDNFQSRRPNTSFCFLDIRSPGLGDTAMYLCATSRDLRRQGSFRNTEAFFGQGTRLTVV.

This clonotype showed up many times. V gene TRBV6-5 combines with J gene TRBJ1-2, with TRBD1 matching 10 bases. With V trimmed by 1 base and J by 6 bases, 11 bases remained unmatched. The CDR3 covers 17 residues. Germline loops: CDR1 MNHEY, CDR2 SVGAGI. Written as DNA, the CDR3 is TGTGCCAGCAGTTACTTCGGGACAGGGGACGGGGGAGATGGCTACACCTTC. Its protein product is CASSYFGTGDGGDGYTF.

This clonotype was seen repeatedly, ten times or more. This chain links TRBV30 with TRBJ2-1; 7 nucleotides match TRBD2. The CDR3 has 14 amino acids. Losses at the gene ends were 1 base for V and 5 bases for J; bases not matched to a gene: 5. The germline gives CDR1 GTSNPN, CDR2 SVGIG (reference sequence). CDR3 in DNA: TGTGCCTGGAGTGAAGGGGCGGGGGACAATGAGCAGTTCTTC. Protein product: CAWSEGAGDNEQFF.

This clonotype came up many times. The chain links TRBV7-8 to TRBJ2-7; D might be TRBD1 (6 bases). The CDR3 totals 14 residues. Germline assignment: CDR1 SGHVS and CDR2 FQNEAQ. With 4 bases removed from V and 5 bases from J, the gap between germline ends came to 15 bases. Written as DNA, the CDR3 is TGTGCCAGCAGCTCGGAACAGGGTAACCACGAGCAGTACTTC. This encodes CASSSEQGNHEQYF. The whole variable domain, filled in from reference TRBV7-8 and TRBJ2-7, reads GAGVSQSPRYKVAKRGQDVALRCDPISGHVSLFWYQQALGQGPEFLTYFQNEAQLDKSGLPSDRFFAERPEGSVSTLKIQRTQQEDSAVYLCASSSEQGNHEQYFGPGTRLTVT.

This clonotype was counted many times. The chain is built from TRBV7-9 and TRBJ2-5; possibly TRBD1 for D (5 bases). Trimming left V 2 bases short and J 4 bases short, with 17 bases between. Germline V CDR1 and CDR2: SEHNR, FQNEAQ (reference sequence). CDR3 length equals 16 residues. This chain's CDR3 is CASSLWVGDFGETQYF. In DNA, the CDR3 is TGTGCCAGCAGCTTATGGGTAGGGGATTTTGGAGAGACCCAGTACTTC.

This clonotype was seen ten or more times. The J gene is TRBJ1-2, the V gene TRBV7-9; possibly TRBD1 for D (5 bases). The ends were cut back, 6 bases at V and 6 bases at J, with 20 bases in the middle. This CDR3 spans 15 amino acids. Germline V lookup: CDR1 SEHNR, CDR2 FQNEAQ (reference sequence). The CDR3 DNA sequence: TGTGCCAGCAGACGTATCGGGACGAACCGAGATGGCTACACCTTC. Protein: CASRRIGTNRDGYTF.

The chain is built from TRBV6-1 and TRBJ2-2, with 7 bases fitting TRBD1. V gave up 4 bases and J gave up 7 bases; unmatched junction bases: 9. There are 15 residues in the CDR3. CDR1 and CDR2 (germline): MNHNS, SASEGT. As DNA, the CDR3 is TGTGCCAGCAGTGGTCGACAGGGATCCATCGGGGAGCTGTTTTTT. This sequence encodes CASSGRQGSIGELFF.

This clonotype was seen at least ten times. The chain employs TRBV7-2 and TRBJ2-5; D not resolved. The germline V gene encodes CDR1 SGHTA and CDR2 FQGNSA. The V gene lost 5 bases and the J gene lost 4 bases, with 11 bases spanning the gap. The length of the CDR3 is 13 residues. As DNA, the CDR3 is TGTGCCAGCAGCCCCCAGGTGGGAGAGACCCAGTACTTC. Its protein product is CASSPQVGETQYF.

This clonotype was recorded at least ten times. V is TRBV2 and J is TRBJ1-6, with 8 bases that match TRBD1. The length of the CDR3 is 14 residues. Trimming removed 4 bases from V and 11 bases from J; junction bases left unmatched: 7. The germline gives CDR1 SNHLY, CDR2 FYNNEI. Here the CDR3 reads CASSGDRLGTPLHF. The CDR3, as DNA: TGTGCCAGCAGTGGGGACAGGTTGGGGACACCCCTCCACTTT.

This clonotype has a handful of counts. V and J are TRBV28 and TRBJ1-1; D not certain. Germline CDR1 and CDR2: MDHEN and SYDVKM. Between the trimmed V and J ends, which lost 6 bases and 5 bases, there was a span of 16 bases. This CDR3 is 14 amino acids long. CDR3 protein: CASSRQRMSTEAFF. The CDR3 DNA is TGTGCCAGCAGCCGTCAGAGGATGAGTACTGAAGCTTTCTTT.

A few counts support this clonotype. J is TRBJ2-3 and V is TRBV25-1; tentative D call: TRBD1 (6 bases). CDR1 is MGHDK and CDR2 is SYGVNS in the germline V gene. This CDR3 is built from 14 residues. Deletions cut 5 bases from V and 5 bases from J, with 14 bases between. CDR3 loop: CASSLDRRGDTQYF. In DNA form, the CDR3 reads TGTGCCAGCAGTTTAGACAGGAGAGGAGATACGCAGTATTTT.